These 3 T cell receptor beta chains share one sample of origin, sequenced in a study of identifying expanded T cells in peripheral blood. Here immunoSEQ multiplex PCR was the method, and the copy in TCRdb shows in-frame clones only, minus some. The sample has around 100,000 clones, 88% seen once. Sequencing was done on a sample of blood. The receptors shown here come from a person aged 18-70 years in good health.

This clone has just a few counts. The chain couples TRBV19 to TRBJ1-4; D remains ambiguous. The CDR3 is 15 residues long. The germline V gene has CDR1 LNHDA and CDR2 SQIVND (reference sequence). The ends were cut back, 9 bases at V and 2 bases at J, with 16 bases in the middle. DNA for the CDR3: TGTGCCAGCAGGAAGGGTGAAGCGACTAATGAAAAACTGTTTTTT. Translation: CASRKGEATNEKLFF.

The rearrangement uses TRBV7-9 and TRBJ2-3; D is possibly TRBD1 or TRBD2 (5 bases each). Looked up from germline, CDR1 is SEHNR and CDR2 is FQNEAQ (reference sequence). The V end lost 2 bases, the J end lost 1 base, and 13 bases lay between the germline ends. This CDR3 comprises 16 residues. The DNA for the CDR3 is TGTGCCAGCAGCTTAAGGTGGGGGACCCGCACAGATACGCAGTATTTT. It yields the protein CASSLRWGTRTDTQYF.

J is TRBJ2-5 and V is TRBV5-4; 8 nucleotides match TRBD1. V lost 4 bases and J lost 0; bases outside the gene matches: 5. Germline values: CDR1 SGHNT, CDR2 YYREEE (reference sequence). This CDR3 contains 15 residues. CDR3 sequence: CASSAGQGYQETQYF. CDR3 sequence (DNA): TGTGCCAGCAGCGCCGGACAGGGCTACCAAGAGACCCAGTACTTC.